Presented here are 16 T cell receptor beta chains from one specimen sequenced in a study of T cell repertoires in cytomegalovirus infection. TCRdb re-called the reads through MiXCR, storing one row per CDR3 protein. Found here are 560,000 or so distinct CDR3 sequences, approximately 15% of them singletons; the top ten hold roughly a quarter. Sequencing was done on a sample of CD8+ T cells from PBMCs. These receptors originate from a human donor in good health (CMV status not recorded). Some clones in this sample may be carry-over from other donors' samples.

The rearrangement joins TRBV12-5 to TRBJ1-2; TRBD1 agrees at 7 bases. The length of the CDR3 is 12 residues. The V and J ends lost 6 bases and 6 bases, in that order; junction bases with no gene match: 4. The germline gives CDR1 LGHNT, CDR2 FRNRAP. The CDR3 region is CASGRDRDGYTF. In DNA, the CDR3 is TGTGCTAGTGGACGAGACAGGGATGGCTACACCTTC.

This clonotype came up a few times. The CDR3 here is CSVDSGEQYF. CDR3 sequence (DNA): TGCAGCGTTGATTCGGGCGAGCAGTACTTC. The chain couples TRBV29-1 to TRBJ2-7; D is unclear. Germline CDR1 is SQVTM and CDR2 is ANQGSEA. Trimming removed 3 bases at V and 6 bases at J, with 6 bases between. This CDR3 has 10 amino acids.

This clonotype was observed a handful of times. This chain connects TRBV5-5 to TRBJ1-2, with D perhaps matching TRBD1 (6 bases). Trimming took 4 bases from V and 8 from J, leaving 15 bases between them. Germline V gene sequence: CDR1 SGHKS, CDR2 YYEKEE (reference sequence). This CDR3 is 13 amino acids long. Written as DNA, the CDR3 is TGTGCCAGCAGCAGTCAGGGGAGATTAGGCTACACCTTC. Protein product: CASSSQGRLGYTF.

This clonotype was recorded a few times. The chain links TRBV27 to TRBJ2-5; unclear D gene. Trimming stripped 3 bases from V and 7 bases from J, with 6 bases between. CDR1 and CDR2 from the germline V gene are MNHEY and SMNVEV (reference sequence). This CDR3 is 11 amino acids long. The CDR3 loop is CASSFPPTQYF. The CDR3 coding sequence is TGTGCCAGCAGTTTCCCCCCGACCCAGTACTTC.

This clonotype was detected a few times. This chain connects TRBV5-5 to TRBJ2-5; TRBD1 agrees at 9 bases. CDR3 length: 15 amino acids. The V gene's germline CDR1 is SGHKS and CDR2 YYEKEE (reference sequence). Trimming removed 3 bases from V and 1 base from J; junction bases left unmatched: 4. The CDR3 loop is CASSWTGVSQETQYF. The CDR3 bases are TGTGCCAGCAGCTGGACAGGGGTTTCCCAAGAGACCCAGTACTTC.

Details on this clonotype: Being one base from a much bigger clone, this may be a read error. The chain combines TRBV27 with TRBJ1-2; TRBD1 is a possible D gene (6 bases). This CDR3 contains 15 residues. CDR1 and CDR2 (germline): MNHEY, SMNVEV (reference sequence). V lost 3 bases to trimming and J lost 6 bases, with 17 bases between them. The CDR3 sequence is CASSFGPGAGNGYTF. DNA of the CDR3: TGTGCCAGCAGTTTTGGTCCGGGGGCCGGCAATGGCTACACCTTC.

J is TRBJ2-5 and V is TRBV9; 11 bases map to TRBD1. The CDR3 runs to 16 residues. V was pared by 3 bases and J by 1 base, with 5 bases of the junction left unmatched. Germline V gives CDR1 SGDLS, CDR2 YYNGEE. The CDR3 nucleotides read TGTGCCAGCAGCGCCGGGACAGGGGGAATCCAAGAGACCCAGTACTTC. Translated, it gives CASSAGTGGIQETQYF.

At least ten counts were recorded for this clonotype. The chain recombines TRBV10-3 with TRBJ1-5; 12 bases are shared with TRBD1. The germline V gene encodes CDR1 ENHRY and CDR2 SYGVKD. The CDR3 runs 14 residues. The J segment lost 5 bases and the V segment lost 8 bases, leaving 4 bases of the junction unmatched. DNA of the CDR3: TGTGCCATCGGGACAGGGGGCTACTATCAGCCCCAGCATTTT. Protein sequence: CAIGTGGYYQPQHF.

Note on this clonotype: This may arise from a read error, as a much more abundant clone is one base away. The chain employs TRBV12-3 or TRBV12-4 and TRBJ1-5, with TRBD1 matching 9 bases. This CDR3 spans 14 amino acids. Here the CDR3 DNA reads TGTGCCAGCACCGTGGACAGGGGCCAGAGGCCCCAGGATTTT. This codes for CASTVDRGQRPQDF.

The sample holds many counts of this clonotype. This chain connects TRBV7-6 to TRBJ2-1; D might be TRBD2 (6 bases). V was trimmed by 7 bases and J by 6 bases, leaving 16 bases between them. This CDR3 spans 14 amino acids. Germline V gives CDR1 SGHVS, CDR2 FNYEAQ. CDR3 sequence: CASNPGRGVNEQFF. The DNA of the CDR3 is TGTGCCAGCAACCCGGGACGCGGGGTCAATGAGCAGTTCTTC.

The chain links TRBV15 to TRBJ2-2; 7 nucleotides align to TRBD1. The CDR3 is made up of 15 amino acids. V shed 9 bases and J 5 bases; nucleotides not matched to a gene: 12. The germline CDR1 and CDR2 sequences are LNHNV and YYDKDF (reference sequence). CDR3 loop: CATHARDSPTGELFF. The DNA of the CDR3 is TGTGCCACTCACGCAAGGGACAGCCCTACCGGGGAGCTGTTTTTT.

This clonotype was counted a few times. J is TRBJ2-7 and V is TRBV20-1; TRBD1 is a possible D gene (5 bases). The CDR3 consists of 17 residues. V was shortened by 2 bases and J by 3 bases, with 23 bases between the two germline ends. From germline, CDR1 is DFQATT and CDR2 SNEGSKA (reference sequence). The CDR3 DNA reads TGCAGTGCTAGAAAGGGGCAGGGCGCGGTTATGGACTACGAGCAGTACTTC. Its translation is CSARKGQGAVMDYEQYF.

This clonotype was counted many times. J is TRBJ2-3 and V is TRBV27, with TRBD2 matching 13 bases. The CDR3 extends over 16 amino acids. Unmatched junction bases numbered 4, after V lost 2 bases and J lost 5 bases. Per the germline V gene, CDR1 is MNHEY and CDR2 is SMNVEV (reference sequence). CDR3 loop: CASSLVRLAGGDTQYF. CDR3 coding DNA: TGTGCCAGCAGTTTAGTAAGACTAGCGGGAGGAGATACGCAGTATTTT.

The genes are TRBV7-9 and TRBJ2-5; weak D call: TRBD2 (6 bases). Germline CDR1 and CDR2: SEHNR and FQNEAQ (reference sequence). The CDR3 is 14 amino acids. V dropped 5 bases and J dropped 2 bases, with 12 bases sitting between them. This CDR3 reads CASSVLAFQETQYF. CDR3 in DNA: TGTGCCAGCAGCGTACTAGCTTTTCAAGAGACCCAGTACTTC.

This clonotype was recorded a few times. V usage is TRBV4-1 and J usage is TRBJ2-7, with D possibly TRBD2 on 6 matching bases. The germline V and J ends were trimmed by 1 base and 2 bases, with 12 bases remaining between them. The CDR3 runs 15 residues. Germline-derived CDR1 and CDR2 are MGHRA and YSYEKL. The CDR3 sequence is CASSQVGGEPYEQYF. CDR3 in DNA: TGCGCCAGCAGCCAAGTGGGGGGTGAGCCCTACGAGCAGTACTTC.

The CDR3 DNA is TGTGCCAGCAGTTTGGGCGGACAGGGATTCCAGTTCTTC. Protein: CASSLGGQGFQFF. V gene TRBV27 combines with J gene TRBJ2-1, with 8 nucleotides matching TRBD1. The V segment lost 3 bases and the J segment 13 bases; nucleotides outside the gene matches: 8. The CDR3 extends over 13 amino acids. Germline CDR1 MNHEY, CDR2 SMNVEV (reference sequence).